This is a list of T cell receptor beta chains from one sample in a study of T cell repertoires in cytomegalovirus infection. TCRdb fed the reads into MiXCR, producing one record per CDR3 protein. The sample shows about 320,000 distinct CDR3 sequences, over 7.5% of them seen only once. Sequenced material: PBMCs. The source is a human donor in good health (CMV status not recorded). Some clones in this sample may be carry-over from other donors' samples. The CDR3 runs from the conserved cysteine through the conserved F or W. D genes are given only for firm matches. Rows give clone size only sometimes, using once, few, many, or a class for an expanded clone.

clone_size,d_call,j_call,v_call,cdr3_length,cdr3_nt,cdr3_aa
many,TRBD1,TRBJ2-5,TRBV7-6,16,TGTGCCAGCAGCTCCCTCGGGACAGGGGACCAAGAGACCCAGTACTTC,CASSSLGTGDQETQYF
few,.,TRBJ2-3,TRBV20-1,15,TGCAGTGCCGTATTAGGGGTGGAGGGCACAGATACGCAGTATTTT,CSAVLGVEGTDTQYF
.,TRBD2,TRBJ2-1,TRBV7-2,15,TGTGCCAGCAGCTTAGCGGGACTAGCGCTCGATGAGCAGTTCTTC,CASSLAGLALDEQFF
many,TRBD2,TRBJ2-1,TRBV24-1,15,TGTGCCACCAGTGCGACTAGCGGCAGATACAATGAGCAGTTCTTC,CATSATSGRYNEQFF
few,.,TRBJ2-5,TRBV14,14,TGTGCCAGCAGCCAAGCCCCTTGGGCGGAGACCCAGTACTTC,CASSQAPWAETQYF
few,TRBD2,TRBJ2-3,TRBV20-1,16,TGCAGTGCTAGAGATCCGCTAGCGGGGGGCACAGATACGCAGTATTTT,CSARDPLAGGTDTQYF
once,.,TRBJ1-2,TRBV24-1,14,TGTGCCACCAGTGGCCAGGGATCCCACTATGGCTACACCTTC,CATSGQGSHYGYTF
many,.,TRBJ1-5,TRBV2,12,TGTGCCAGCTGCCATAGCAATCAGCCCCAGCATTTT,CASCHSNQPQHF
.,.,TRBJ2-2,TRBV12-3/TRBV12-4,15,TGTGCCAGCACCCTAAGGCGGGGCGGCACCGGGGAGCTGTTTTTT,CASTLRRGGTGELFF
few,.,TRBJ1-1,TRBV7-4,15,TGTGCCAGCAGCGTACAGGGACACCCAAACACTGAAGCTTTCTTT,CASSVQGHPNTEAFF
many,.,TRBJ1-5,TRBV20-1,16,TGCAGTGCTACCCTGGGACAACCCAATAGCAATCAGCCCCAGCATTTT,CSATLGQPNSNQPQHF
few,.,TRBJ1-1,TRBV5-1,14,TGCGCCAGCTCGGTGGCAGGGAGAGGCACTGAAGCTTTCTTT,CASSVAGRGTEAFF
.,.,TRBJ2-7,TRBV18,17,TGTGCCAGCTCCACCATCCCCCAAGCAGGGACCCAAGGGGAGCAGTACTTC,CASSTIPQAGTQGEQYF
.,.,TRBJ2-5,TRBV6-1,16,TGTGCCAGCAGTGAAGGGCCCGGCGCTATGCTAGAGACCCAGTACTTC,CASSEGPGAMLETQYF
.,.,TRBJ1-2,TRBV18,15,TGTGCCAGCTCACACCGGGACATAGCTGTTCATGGCTACACCTTC,CASSHRDIAVHGYTF
many,.,TRBJ1-5,TRBV11-2,16,TGTGCCAGCAGCTTAGGTGGGGCAGTATCCAATCAGCCCCAGCATTTT,CASSLGGAVSNQPQHF
few,TRBD1,TRBJ2-5,TRBV19,14,TGTGCCAGCAGGATGACAGGGGGAGGAGAGACCCAGTACTTC,CASRMTGGGETQYF
many,TRBD2,TRBJ2-1,TRBV7-2,17,TGTGCCAGCAGCTACCTACCAGGACTAGCGGGAGGAGGGGAGCAGTTCTTC,CASSYLPGLAGGGEQFF
.,TRBD2,TRBJ2-3,TRBV27,15,TGTGCCAGCAGTTCGTCGGGACTAGTGACAGATACGCAGTATTTT,CASSSSGLVTDTQYF
few,.,TRBJ2-2,TRBV19,15,TGTGCCAGTAGTGTGCTCCGCACGAACACCGGGGAGCTGTTTTTT,CASSVLRTNTGELFF
many,TRBD2,TRBJ2-5,TRBV7-6,16,TGTGCCAGCAGCTTTGGGACTAGCCCTTACCAAGAGACCCAGTACTTC,CASSFGTSPYQETQYF
many,TRBD2,TRBJ2-5,TRBV19,15,TGTGCCAGTAAGAAGGCGGGAGGGGGGAAAGAGACCCAGTACTTC,CASKKAGGGKETQYF
many,.,TRBJ1-5,TRBV20-1,15,TGCAGTGCCAGGAAAGGGAGAGGCAGCAATCAGCCCCAGCATTTT,CSARKGRGSNQPQHF
few,.,TRBJ2-4,TRBV20-1,15,TGCAGTGCCTCCAAAACTTCCGGACAGACAAACATTCAGTACTTC,CSASKTSGQTNIQYF
.,TRBD2,TRBJ2-4,TRBV12-3/TRBV12-4,17,TGTGCCAGCAGTTTGAGGACTAGCGGGGGGTTCAAAAACATTCAGTACTTC,CASSLRTSGGFKNIQYF
many,.,TRBJ2-7,TRBV7-2,14,TGTGCCAGCAGCTCTTATACTACCCGCTACGAGCAGTACTTC,CASSSYTTRYEQYF
.,TRBD1,TRBJ2-1,TRBV7-9,15,TGTGCCAGCGGGGCAGGGGGCGCCTCCTACAATGAGCAGTTCTTC,CASGAGGASYNEQFF
few,.,TRBJ2-2,TRBV6-2/TRBV6-3,15,TGTGCCAGCACCCTCGACAGGAGGAGCACCGGGGAGCTGTTTTTT,CASTLDRRSTGELFF
many,TRBD1,TRBJ1-6,TRBV12-3/TRBV12-4,15,TGTGCCAGCAGTTCCAGGACAGGGGAAAATTCACCCCTCCACTTT,CASSSRTGENSPLHF
many,.,TRBJ1-1,TRBV7-2,18,TGTGCCAGCAGCTTAGGTCTGGGCCCCGGGAATGTGAACACTGAAGCTTTCTTT,CASSLGLGPGNVNTEAFF
few,TRBD1,TRBJ1-1,TRBV7-9,12,TGTGCCAGCAGCCTAGACAGGGTGAACGCTTTCTTT,CASSLDRVNAFF
many,.,TRBJ1-5,TRBV7-2,16,TGTGCCAGCAGCGAACGCCCGGAGGTTTGGAATCAGCCCCAGCATTTT,CASSERPEVWNQPQHF
few,TRBD2,TRBJ2-7,TRBV5-6,16,TGTGCCAGCAGCCAACCTAGCGGGAGACGTTCCTACGAGCAGTACTTC,CASSQPSGRRSYEQYF
few,.,TRBJ1-1,TRBV6-1,14,TGTGCCAGCAGTGAAGGGACAGCTCGCACTGAAGCTTTCTTT,CASSEGTARTEAFF
.,.,TRBJ1-3,TRBV2,16,TGTGCCAGCAGTGTTCTGGGAGAGTTCTCTGGAAACACCATATATTTT,CASSVLGEFSGNTIYF